This TCR beta chain was identified during a study of blood T cell repertoires in COVID-19. Turning to the study itself: There were acute and convalescent COVID-19 samples, and they came from the United States, Italy and Spain. T cells, B-cell-depleted T cells, or PBMCs supplied cDNA or gDNA.

The CDR3 contains 15 residues. Per the germline V gene, CDR1 is SEHNR and CDR2 is FQNEAQ (reference sequence). Trimming pared 0 bases from V and 5 bases from J, leaving 10 bases between. TCRdb keeps only in-frame clones here, not all; method: immunoSEQ multiplex PCR. There are about 150,000 clones in the sample; 60% to 85% occur only once, and around 1.5% lies in the top ten. The specimen was peripheral blood. This chain uses TRBV7-9 with TRBJ1-4; the D is unclear. The TCR sequence derives from a man older than 75 with acute or convalescent COVID-19. The CDR3 loop is CASSLAWRNNEKLFF. The DNA for the CDR3 is TGTGCCAGCAGCTTAGCGTGGCGGAACAATGAAAAACTGTTTTTT.